This T cell receptor beta chain originates from a study of blood T cell repertoires in COVID-19. Some clones are missing from TCRdb's copy, which holds only in-frame ones; the method was immunoSEQ multiplex PCR. The repertoire holds approximately 300,000 clones, with about 93% as singletons. The CDR3 contains 13 residues. V dropped 2 bases and J dropped 6 bases, with 10 bases sitting between them. Germline CDR1 and CDR2: KGHSH and LQKENI. The Seattle site enrolled patients during active infection and followed them longitudinally. The sequencing sample was made of peripheral blood. The V gene is TRBV18, the J gene TRBJ1-2; D ambiguous. This clonotype was sampled from a woman in her twenties or thirties with COVID-19, enrolled during active disease. The CDR3 spells CASSPREKDGYTF. In DNA form, the CDR3 reads TGTGCCAGCTCACCAAGGGAGAAGGATGGCTACACCTTC.